What follows are 6 T cell receptor beta chains derived from one specimen sequenced in a study of neoadjuvant anti-PD-1 for oral cavity cancer. The time point: after neoadjuvant nivolumab, at surgical resection. The assay was immunoSEQ multiplex PCR, and TCRdb's table has in-frame clones only and misses some. The table shows about 68,000 clones, with about 88% occurring only once. The specimen was PBMCs, collected after nivolumab (anti-PD-1) treatment. The receptor source for this set is a person aged 35-80 years with oral cavity squamous cell carcinoma.

This rearrangement joins TRBV5-1 to TRBJ2-7, with 14 bases that match TRBD2. This CDR3 has 17 residues. Germline CDR1 and CDR2: SGHRS and YFSETQ. Unmatched junction bases numbered 8, after V lost 0 bases and J lost 6 bases. CDR3 DNA sequence: TGCGCCAGCAGCTTGGTGGGACTAGCGGGAGTTCAGGGCGAGCAGTACTTC. Translating gives CASSLVGLAGVQGEQYF. Looking up the rest from reference TRBV5-1 and TRBJ2-7 gives the full variable domain: KAGVTQTPRYLIKTRGQQVTLSCSPISGHRSVSWYQQTPGQGLQFLFEYFSETQRNKGNFPGRFSGRQFSNSRSEMNVSTLELGDSALYLCASSLVGLAGVQGEQYFGPGTRLTVT.

CDR3 sequence: CASMRRGTGELFF. The CDR3 DNA reads as TGCGCCAGCATGAGGCGAGGCACCGGGGAGCTGTTTTTT. The chain combines TRBV5-1 with TRBJ2-2, with D unclear. Germline CDR1 is SGHRS and CDR2 is YFSETQ. Trimming stripped 6 bases from V and 4 bases from J, with 10 bases between. The CDR3 is 13 residues long. Looking up the rest from reference TRBV5-1 and TRBJ2-2 gives the full variable domain: KAGVTQTPRYLIKTRGQQVTLSCSPISGHRSVSWYQQTPGQGLQFLFEYFSETQRNKGNFPGRFSGRQFSNSRSEMNVSTLELGDSALYLCASMRRGTGELFFGEGSRLTVL.

This sequence joins TRBV30 and TRBJ2-3, with D hard to call. Between the trimmed V and J ends, which lost 3 bases and 7 bases, there was a span of 17 bases. This CDR3 spans 14 amino acids. CDR1 GTSNPN and CDR2 SVGIG come from the germline V gene (reference sequence). The CDR3 is CAWSAQMVAYTQYF. The CDR3 nucleotides read TGTGCCTGGAGCGCCCAAATGGTGGCCTATACGCAGTATTTT.

V is TRBV13 and J is TRBJ1-2, with TRBD1 identical over 8 bases. Germline lookup yields CDR1 PRHDT and CDR2 FYEKMQ (reference sequence). With 6 bases clipped from V and 5 bases from J, the junction kept 8 bases outside the gene matches. The CDR3 consists of 14 residues. This chain's CDR3 is CASRYLQGEYGYTF. CDR3 DNA: TGTGCCAGCAGGTATCTACAGGGGGAATATGGCTACACCTTC.

The CDR3 loop reads CASSAWRGTGELFF. The DNA of the CDR3 is TGTGCCAGCAGTGCATGGAGGGGAACCGGGGAGCTGTTTTTT. The chain has TRBV2 and TRBJ2-2; TRBD2 might be the D (6 bases). The germline V and J ends were trimmed by 4 bases and 5 bases, with 11 bases remaining between them. Germline CDR1 reads SNHLY; CDR2 reads FYNNEI. The CDR3 has 14 amino acids.

The chain has TRBV10-3 and TRBJ1-2; D might be TRBD1 (5 bases). CDR3 length: 15 residues. The V gene lost 3 bases and the J gene lost 5 bases, with 16 bases spanning the gap. CDR1 and CDR2 (germline): ENHRY, SYGVKD. CDR3 protein: CAISDGAREGYGYTF. The CDR3 nucleotides read TGTGCCATCAGTGACGGGGCCAGGGAAGGATATGGCTACACCTTC.